This T cell receptor beta chain stems from a study of CD8 T cells in Susac syndrome. The CDR3 has 16 residues. The V segment lost 1 base and the J segment 4 bases; nucleotides outside the gene matches: 9. Germline CDR1 and CDR2: MGHRA and YSYEKL. Random hexamers were used to reverse transcribe roughly 0.5 to 1 ug of RNA. One entry per CDR3 protein, called by TCRdb with MiXCR from the immunoSEQ multiplex PCR reads. This table has roughly 330,000 distinct CDR3 sequences, about 90% appearing once. The receptor was isolated from a human donor with multiple sclerosis. The sequenced sample consisted of CD4+ T cells from PBMCs. V is TRBV4-1 and J is TRBJ1-1; TRBD1 matches 7 bases. The CDR3 nucleotides read TGCGCCAGCAGCCAAGTTCGGACAGGCTGGGGCACTGAAGCTTTCTTT. Protein product: CASSQVRTGWGTEAFF.